Following are 10 T cell receptor beta chains from one sample sequenced in a study of T cell repertoires in cytomegalovirus infection. TCRdb processed the reads anew with MiXCR; each CDR3 protein has one entry. The repertoire holds some 680,000 distinct CDR3 sequences, with under 40% as singletons. The sequenced material came from PBMCs. Receptor source: a human donor in good health (CMV status not recorded). Some clones in this sample may be carry-over from other donors' samples.

This clonotype was seen ten or more times. This rearrangement joins TRBV7-8 to TRBJ1-1; D is unclear. The CDR3 consists of 14 residues. Trimming stripped 1 base from V and 4 bases from J, with 10 bases between. CDR1 and CDR2 from the germline V gene are SGHVS and FQNEAQ. The CDR3 bases are TGTGCCAGCAGCTTAGATCCAGATATCACTGAAGCTTTCTTT. It encodes CASSLDPDITEAFF.

There are a few counts of this clonotype. The chain joins TRBV27 to TRBJ2-7; 8 nucleotides line up with TRBD2. The CDR3 contains 14 residues. The V segment lost 8 bases and the J segment 5 bases; nucleotides outside the gene matches: 11. Germline V gene data show CDR1 as MNHEY and CDR2 as SMNVEV (reference sequence). The DNA for the CDR3 is TGTGCCAGCCGTACAGCGGGAGCTGTCCACGAGCAGTACTTC. Translated, it gives CASRTAGAVHEQYF.

This clonotype was recorded a few times. The chain combines TRBV10-3 with TRBJ2-7; D unresolved. Trimming removed 2 bases from V and 3 bases from J, with 5 bases in between. CDR1 ENHRY and CDR2 SYGVKD come from the germline V gene. CDR3 length: 12 residues. The CDR3 region is CAISEGGYEQYF. CDR3 DNA sequence: TGTGCCATCAGTGAGGGTGGCTACGAGCAGTACTTC.

The rearrangement links TRBV28 to TRBJ1-6, with D possibly TRBD1 on 6 matching bases. Germline V CDR1 and CDR2: MDHEN, SYDVKM. This CDR3 comprises 14 residues. V was shortened by 3 bases and J by 6 bases, with 9 bases between the two germline ends. This chain's CDR3 is CASSFEQGNSPLHF. CDR3 nucleotides: TGTGCCAGCAGTTTTGAACAGGGTAATTCACCCCTCCACTTT.

The rearrangement joins TRBV24-1 to TRBJ2-1, with 8 bases aligning to TRBD2. The CDR3 has 16 residues. V was pared by 4 bases and J by 6 bases, with 10 bases of the junction left unmatched. CDR1 KGHDR and CDR2 SFDVKD come from the germline V gene. In DNA, the CDR3 is TGTGCCACCAGTGAATCGCGGGGGGCCTTCGGCAATGAGCAGTTCTTC. It is translated as CATSESRGAFGNEQFF.

With respect to this clonotype: A much larger clone lies one base from this, so it may be a read error. This CDR3 is CASYRGNTEDFF. CDR3 coding DNA: TGTGCCAGCTATCGGGGGAACACTGAAGATTTCTTT. The chain carries TRBV6-6 and TRBJ1-1; maybe TRBD1 (5 bases). This CDR3 is built from 12 residues. Germline V CDR1 and CDR2: MNHNY, SVGAGI (reference sequence).

The chain has TRBV20-1 and TRBJ2-2, with D possibly being TRBD1 or TRBD2 (6 bases each). This CDR3 region has 17 residues. Germline-derived CDR1 and CDR2 are DFQATT and SNEGSKA (reference sequence). The V end lost 6 bases, the J end lost 2 bases, and 22 bases lay between the germline ends. CDR3 DNA: TGCAGTGCCCCCAAGGAGGGGGGACGGGCTAACACCGGGGAGCTGTTTTTT. Translation: CSAPKEGGRANTGELFF.

In this sample, this clonotype turned up many times. The chain couples TRBV11-2 to TRBJ2-5; D not resolved. This CDR3 is built from 17 residues. Looked up from germline, CDR1 is SGHAT and CDR2 is FQNNGV. The V end was cut by 0 bases, the J end by 1 base, with 15 bases between. CDR3: CASSLENALGSQETQYF. The DNA for the CDR3 is TGTGCCAGCAGCTTAGAAAACGCCCTGGGTTCCCAAGAGACCCAGTACTTC.

V gene TRBV12-3 or TRBV12-4 combines with J gene TRBJ2-7; 9 bases fit TRBD2. The ends lost 3 bases at V and 5 bases at J; junction bases unmatched: 5. The CDR3 has 14 residues. This CDR3 reads CASSFSSGKNEQYF. In DNA, the CDR3 is TGTGCCAGCAGTTTTTCTAGCGGGAAGAACGAGCAGTACTTC.

The rearrangement uses TRBV9 and TRBJ2-3; TRBD2 might be the D (6 bases). Between the trimmed V and J ends, which lost 3 bases and 1 base, there was a span of 15 bases. CDR3 length: 16 amino acids. Germline V CDR1 and CDR2: SGDLS, YYNGEE. CDR3 in amino acids: CASSAGDGTRTDTQYF. CDR3 nucleotide sequence: TGTGCCAGCAGCGCGGGGGACGGAACCCGCACAGATACGCAGTATTTT.